The 30 T cell receptor beta chains given below trace back to one sample, sequenced in a study of blood T cell repertoires in COVID-19. The protocol was immunoSEQ multiplex PCR, while the TCRdb copy is restricted to in-frame clones and leaves out a portion. There are 75,000 to 90,000 clones in the sample; roughly 87% occur only once, and 5.5% to 8% lies in the top ten. Input material: peripheral blood. These receptor sequences come from a man between 18 and 29 years old with COVID-19, enrolled during active disease.

This clone was seen just once. The chain is built from TRBV7-8 and TRBJ2-7; TRBD2 is a possible D gene (6 bases). CDR1 and CDR2 (germline): SGHVS, FQNEAQ. This CDR3 has 16 amino acids. The V and J ends lost 3 bases and 0 bases respectively, with 15 bases between them. The DNA for the CDR3 is TGTGCCAGCAGCTTGAACCGACTAGACTCCTCCTACGAGCAGTACTTC. Protein product: CASSLNRLDSSYEQYF.

V is TRBV5-4 and J is TRBJ2-1, with 8 bases that match TRBD2. Germline V gives CDR1 SGHNT, CDR2 YYREEE (reference sequence). The CDR3 spans 16 residues. The V segment lost 4 bases and the J segment 0 bases; nucleotides outside the gene matches: 6. CDR3 DNA: TGTGCCAGCAGCCCAGGACTAGCCGACTCCTACAATGAGCAGTTCTTC. Translated: CASSPGLADSYNEQFF.

The chain uses TRBV7-9 and TRBJ2-2; D ambiguous. This CDR3 contains 13 residues. Per germline, CDR1 SEHNR and CDR2 FQNEAQ (reference sequence). Trimming shortened V by 4 bases and J by 3 bases, and 6 bases separated the two germline ends. CDR3 sequence (DNA): TGTGCCAGCAGCTCCGGGTACACCGGGGAGCTGTTTTTT. Its protein product is CASSSGYTGELFF.

This clone occurred once. This chain links TRBV19 with TRBJ2-7; D is perhaps TRBD2 (5 bases). This CDR3 contains 15 residues. Trimming took off 5 bases at V and 2 bases at J, with 16 bases between the two ends. The germline V gene encodes CDR1 LNHDA and CDR2 SQIVND (reference sequence). CDR3 DNA sequence: TGTGCCAGTAGTGTTCCCGGGCGGGTTGCCTACGAGCAGTACTTC. This codes for CASSVPGRVAYEQYF.

This chain joins TRBV4-3 and TRBJ2-3; D remains unclear. The CDR3 consists of 15 residues. Trimming pared 0 bases from V and 0 bases from J, leaving 7 bases between. Germline V gives CDR1 LGHNA, CDR2 YSLEER. CDR3 bases: TGCGCCAGCAGCCAAGAATGGGCTAGCACAGATACGCAGTATTTT. It encodes CASSQEWASTDTQYF.

Turning to this clone: Additional DNA sequences in this sample encode the identical CDR3. The chain couples TRBV2 to TRBJ2-7; D remains unclear. The length of the CDR3 is 12 residues. Germline loops: CDR1 SNHLY, CDR2 FYNNEI. V lost 4 bases and J lost 3, with 7 bases in between. The CDR3 here is CASSGGRYEQYF. Here the CDR3 DNA reads TGTGCCAGCAGTGGAGGCCGCTACGAGCAGTACTTC. The variable domain in full, with the rest retrieved from reference TRBV2 and TRBJ2-7, is EPEVTQTPSHQVTQMGQEVILRCVPISNHLYFYWYRQILGQKVEFLVSFYNNEISEKSEIFDDQFSVERPDGSNFTLKIRSTKLEDSAMYFCASSGGRYEQYFGPGTRLTVT.

Details on this clone: Mismatch with germline at one junction end may stem from a read error. V gene TRBV30 combines with J gene TRBJ1-4, with D possibly being TRBD1 (6 bases). The CDR3 totals 15 residues. Per the germline V gene, CDR1 is GTSNPN and CDR2 is SVGIG (reference sequence). CDR3 amino acids: CAWSVLAGEHEKLLF. CDR3 coding DNA: TGTGCCTGGAGTGTACTCGCAGGGGAGCATGAAAAACTGCTTTTT.

The V call is TRBV2, the J call TRBJ2-4, with a tentative D call TRBD1 (5 bases). The CDR3 is 19 amino acids. CDR1 is SNHLY, CDR2 FYNNEI, per germline. Deletions cut 4 bases from V and 6 bases from J, with 28 bases between. CDR3 sequence (DNA): TGTGCCAGCAGTGGGCCCCGAAATCCGCCGCAGGACACGGCAAACATTCAGTACTTC. It encodes CASSGPRNPPQDTANIQYF.

The chain uses TRBV28 and TRBJ2-1, with D possibly TRBD1 on 6 matching bases. V dropped 5 bases and J dropped 2 bases, with 19 bases sitting between them. The germline V gene encodes CDR1 MDHEN and CDR2 SYDVKM. The CDR3 spans 17 residues. The CDR3 protein is CASSTQQGVSAYNEQFF. The CDR3 bases are TGTGCCAGCAGTACGCAACAGGGTGTCAGCGCCTACAATGAGCAGTTCTTC.

The chain recombines TRBV5-4 with TRBJ2-5, with D possibly matching TRBD1 (6 bases). V shed 0 bases and J shed 1 base, with 10 bases lying between them. The CDR3 length is 15 residues. Looked up from germline, CDR1 is SGHNT and CDR2 is YYREEE (reference sequence). CDR3 region: CASSLGGPFQETQYF. DNA for the CDR3: TGTGCCAGCAGCTTGGGGGGGCCATTCCAAGAGACCCAGTACTTC.

The chain recombines TRBV6-5 with TRBJ1-2, with 7 bases fitting TRBD1. The CDR3 length is 14 residues. Germline CDR1 is MNHEY and CDR2 is SVGAGI. Trimming removed 6 bases from V and 8 bases from J; junction bases left unmatched: 12. CDR3 residues: CASSPNNRGRGYTF. The CDR3 nucleotides read TGTGCCAGCAGCCCAAACAACAGGGGACGAGGCTACACCTTC.

The DNA for the CDR3 is TGTGCCAGCAGCTTTAAGGGACAGAGCTCCTACGAGCAGTACTTC. Its protein is CASSFKGQSSYEQYF. The V and J genes are TRBV5-4 and TRBJ2-7; 7 nucleotides agree with TRBD1. Per germline, CDR1 SGHNT and CDR2 YYREEE (reference sequence). The CDR3 totals 15 residues. J was trimmed by 0 bases and V by 2 bases; bases with no gene match: 5.

CDR3 amino acids: CASTPLLTSGSETQYF. CDR3 in DNA: TGTGCCAGCACCCCGCTCTTGACTAGCGGGAGTGAGACCCAGTACTTC. V gene TRBV7-2 combines with J gene TRBJ2-5; the match to TRBD2 covers 12 bases. Unmatched junction bases numbered 11, after V lost 7 bases and J lost 5 bases. Germline V lookup: CDR1 SGHTA, CDR2 FQGNSA. The CDR3 runs 16 residues.

J is TRBJ2-7 and V is TRBV6-6, with TRBD2 matching 13 bases. Losses at the gene ends were 5 bases for V and 5 bases for J; bases not matched to a gene: 9. The germline CDR1 and CDR2 sequences are MNHNY and SVGAGI (reference sequence). This CDR3 contains 16 residues. The CDR3: CASSTLGLAGVDEQYF. DNA of the CDR3: TGTGCCAGCAGTACTTTAGGACTAGCGGGAGTCGACGAGCAGTACTTC.

Only a few counts were recorded for this clone. The rearrangement uses TRBV15 and TRBJ2-4, with D perhaps TRBD1 (5 bases). Trimming shortened V by 4 bases and J by 0 bases, and 10 bases separated the two germline ends. The CDR3 length is 15 residues. Germline CDR1 LNHNV, CDR2 YYDKDF (reference sequence). In DNA, the CDR3 is TGTGCCACCAGCACCGAAGGGGTAGCCAAAAACATTCAGTACTTC. Translating it yields CATSTEGVAKNIQYF.

The J gene is TRBJ2-5, the V gene TRBV6-6; a weak D match, TRBD1 (6 bases). The CDR3 sequence is 13 residues long. The germline gives CDR1 MNHNY, CDR2 SVGAGI (reference sequence). Deletions cut 7 bases from V and 3 bases from J, with 12 bases between. CDR3 amino acids: CASTYTGKETQYF. CDR3 DNA: TGTGCCAGCACCTATACAGGGAAAGAGACCCAGTACTTC.

CDR3 bases: TGTGCCAGCAGGGACTATTCTTCTAATGAAAAACTGTTTTTT. Its protein product is CASRDYSSNEKLFF. This chain connects TRBV6-5 to TRBJ1-4; no clear D gene. The germline V and J ends were trimmed by 6 bases and 3 bases, with 11 bases remaining between them. The CDR3 length is 14 residues. Germline loops: CDR1 MNHEY, CDR2 SVGAGI.

The CDR3 coding sequence is TGTGCCAGCAGCCAAGCGGACAGGGGGGGTTACAATGAGCAGTTCTTC. The encoded protein is CASSQADRGGYNEQFF. The gene calls are TRBV21-1 and TRBJ2-1; TRBD1, the D gene given by the table, was not confirmed from the DNA. TRBV21-1 is assigned pseudogene status. CDR3 length: 16 residues.

The V and J genes are TRBV27 and TRBJ1-6; D gene ambiguous. The CDR3 length is 13 residues. Germline V gives CDR1 MNHEY, CDR2 SMNVEV (reference sequence). The V gene lost 1 base and the J gene lost 12 bases, with 10 bases spanning the gap. CDR3 bases: TGTGCCAGCAGTTTATTCGTCCGGGAACCCCTCCACTTT. Amino acids: CASSLFVREPLHF.

The chain carries TRBV9 and TRBJ1-2; 7 bases align to TRBD1. After removal of 6 bases from V and 5 bases from J, the junction contained 7 bases not matched to a gene. Germline CDR1 and CDR2: SGDLS and YYNGEE. This CDR3 is built from 13 residues. CDR3 nucleotide sequence: TGTGCCAGCAACGGGGACAGTCTTTATGGCTACACCTTC. Amino acids: CASNGDSLYGYTF.

The chain couples TRBV27 to TRBJ2-1, with 9 positions matching TRBD2. With 8 bases clipped from V and 4 bases from J, the junction kept 12 bases outside the gene matches. Germline values: CDR1 MNHEY, CDR2 SMNVEV (reference sequence). This CDR3 has 16 residues. Written as DNA, the CDR3 is TGTGCCAGCGGGGGTCTAGCGGGGAGTTGGTACAATGAGCAGTTCTTC. Amino acids: CASGGLAGSWYNEQFF.

The chain couples TRBV6-6 to TRBJ2-1, with 12 bases matching TRBD2. The trim removed 0 bases at V and 8 bases at J, leaving 2 bases unmatched. There are 15 residues in the CDR3. The V gene's germline CDR1 is MNHNY and CDR2 SVGAGI (reference sequence). Written as DNA, the CDR3 is TGTGCCAGCAGTTACTCGACTAGCGGGAGTTATGAGCAGTTCTTC. Its protein product is CASSYSTSGSYEQFF.

V gene TRBV3-1 (or the pseudogene TRBV3-2) combines with J gene TRBJ1-2, with TRBD1 matching 7 bases. The CDR3 is 15 amino acids. The trim removed 2 bases at V and 3 bases at J, leaving 6 bases unmatched. CDR1 and CDR2 (germline): LGHDT, YNNKEL (reference sequence). CDR3 sequence (DNA): TGTGCCAGCAGCCAACCCTGGGACAGCTACTATGGCTACACCTTC. Residues: CASSQPWDSYYGYTF.

The gene calls are TRBV7-9 and TRBJ2-5, with unresolved D. This CDR3 comprises 14 residues. CDR1 and CDR2 from the germline V gene are SEHNR and FQNEAQ (reference sequence). V lost 3 bases to trimming and J lost 5 bases, with 13 bases between them. As DNA, the CDR3 is TGTGCCAGCAGCTTTTCCCTCGAGAGGGAGACCCAGTACTTC. Its translation: CASSFSLERETQYF. Complete variable domain (other parts from reference TRBV7-9 and TRBJ2-5): DTGVSQNPRHKITKRGQNVTFRCDPISEHNRLYWYRQTLGQGPEFLTYFQNEAQLEKSRLLSDRFSAERPKGSFSTLEIQRTEQGDSAMYLCASSFSLERETQYFGPGTRLLVL.

V gene TRBV2 combines with J gene TRBJ2-4, with D possibly TRBD2 on 7 matching bases. Germline lookup yields CDR1 SNHLY and CDR2 FYNNEI. V lost 6 bases to trimming and J lost 0 bases, with 15 bases between them. CDR3 size: 16 residues. CDR3 DNA sequence: TGTGCCAGCAGCCCCAGGGGAGGGCTAGCCAAAAACATTCAGTACTTC. Translating it yields CASSPRGGLAKNIQYF.

The rearrangement joins TRBV4-3 to TRBJ2-2; 10 bases are shared with TRBD2. Germline V gene lookup returns CDR1 LGHNA and CDR2 YSLEER. CDR3 size: 18 residues. The ends lost 3 bases at V and 3 bases at J; junction bases unmatched: 10. The CDR3 bases are TGCGCCAGCAGCCAGGAAGCCCTAGCGGGAGCCTACACCGGGGAGCTGTTTTTT. Translation gives CASSQEALAGAYTGELFF.

DNA for the CDR3: TGTGCCAGCTCACCGGCTAGCGGGGCCTACGAGCAGTACTTC. It translates to CASSPASGAYEQYF. The chain couples TRBV18 to TRBJ2-7, with 9 bases matching TRBD2. Trimming at V came to 3 bases and at J to 2 bases, leaving 2 bases not matched to a gene. This CDR3 is built from 14 residues. Germline V gene lookup returns CDR1 KGHSH and CDR2 LQKENI.

The chain employs TRBV4-3 and TRBJ1-2, with TRBD1 matching 7 bases. Per the germline V gene, CDR1 is LGHNA and CDR2 is YSLEER. Unmatched junction bases numbered 10, after V lost 4 bases and J lost 8 bases. The CDR3 totals 14 residues. Here the CDR3 reads CASSPNDRAYGYTF. DNA of the CDR3: TGCGCCAGCAGCCCCAATGACAGGGCTTACGGCTACACCTTC.

The V gene is TRBV28, the J gene TRBJ1-2; tentatively, D is TRBD1 (5 bases). Trimming left V 6 bases short and J 13 bases short, with 18 bases between. Per germline, CDR1 MDHEN and CDR2 SYDVKM. CDR3 length: 12 residues. CDR3 in amino acids: CASRGDGGEVTF. CDR3 DNA sequence: TGTGCCAGCAGGGGAGACGGAGGGGAAGTCACCTTC.

The CDR3 DNA is TGCAGCGTTGAAATCCAAGGTGGGCAGGGTGGGACAGATACGCAGTATTTT. Translation gives CSVEIQGGQGGTDTQYF. V usage is TRBV29-1 and J usage is TRBJ2-3, with TRBD1 as a possible D gene (5 bases). The CDR3 is made up of 17 amino acids. Trimming pared 2 bases from V and 3 bases from J, leaving 21 bases between. The V gene's germline CDR1 is SQVTM and CDR2 ANQGSEA.